The entry below describes one T cell receptor (beta chain). This entry belongs to a study of blood T cell repertoires in COVID-19. As for the study in general: Samples of COVID-19 (acute and convalescent) were obtained from the United States, Italy and Spain.

V was cut by 2 bases and J by 1 base, with 7 bases left in between. The CDR3 is made up of 14 amino acids. The V gene's germline CDR1 is SGHTA and CDR2 FQGNSA. Authors' methods: For nucleated cells, counts were estimated from reference gene primer amplification. The repertoire was sequenced with immunoSEQ multiplex PCR; TCRdb's copy has only in-frame clones and lacks some. The DNA gave D and trimming, while V, J and clone size come from that table. Of 250,000 or so clones in the sample, roughly 88% were seen once. This chain links TRBV7-2 with TRBJ2-3; the D gene is possibly TRBD2 (6 bases). What was sequenced was PBMCs or T cells enriched from blood (not recorded which). The receptor was derived from a woman in her thirties or forties with acute COVID-19. This chain's CDR3 is CASSLLAGTDTQYF. CDR3 nucleotides: TGTGCCAGCAGCTTATTAGCGGGCACAGATACGCAGTATTTT.